These T cell receptor beta chains were read from a single sample in a study of cytomegalovirus exposure and HLA in healthy donors. Sequenced by immunoSEQ multiplex PCR; TCRdb stores in-frame clones only, minus some. This sample has about 130,000 clones, with about 80% found just once. The sample comprised PBMCs. Receptor source: a woman between 40 and 55 years old in good health and CMV-seronegative. Both conserved end residues are part of each CDR3. Each record gives: clone size, D gene, J gene, V gene, CDR3 protein, CDR3 DNA. D genes are given only for firm matches. Size values are once, few and many counts, or a class for expanded clones, and some rows have none.

>once|TRBD1|TRBJ2-5|TRBV4-2
CASSQEPTGGGETQYF
TGTGCCAGCAGCCAAGAACCGACAGGGGGCGGAGAGACCCAGTACTTC
>NA|NA|TRBJ1-1|TRBV18
CASSPQPRTEAFF
TGTGCCAGCTCACCACAACCGCGGACTGAAGCTTTCTTT
>NA|TRBD1|TRBJ1-5|TRBV7-8
CASSRDRGNQPQHF
TGTGCCAGCAGCCGGGACAGGGGGAATCAGCCCCAGCATTTT
>once|TRBD1|TRBJ2-7|TRBV6-1
CASSGGTGLSYEQYF
TGTGCCAGCAGTGGGGGGACAGGCCTCTCCTACGAGCAGTACTTC
>NA|TRBD1|TRBJ1-5|TRBV2
CASSLGQGYQPQHF
TGTGCCAGCAGTCTAGGACAGGGATATCAGCCCCAGCATTTT
>few|TRBD1|TRBJ1-1|TRBV6-5
CASSLGNWDRGTEAFF
TGTGCCAGCAGTTTGGGAAACTGGGACAGGGGAACTGAAGCTTTCTTT
>NA|TRBD1|TRBJ1-4|TRBV7-2
CASRPAGGNEKLFF
TGTGCCAGCCGACCGGCAGGGGGCAATGAAAAACTGTTTTTT
>NA|NA|TRBJ1-2|TRBV7-9
CASSLGGGGYTF
TGTGCCAGCAGCTTAGGCGGAGGTGGCTACACCTTC
>NA|NA|TRBJ1-1|TRBV29-1
CSVEGPAYVQWVF
TGCAGCGTTGAAGGCCCCGCGTACGTACAGTGGGTCTTT
>NA|TRBD1|TRBJ1-2|TRBV9
CASSVEGAGGYTF
TGTGCCAGCAGCGTAGAGGGGGCAGGGGGCTACACCTTC
>NA|NA|TRBJ1-1|TRBV19
CASRTEGTEAFF
TGTGCCAGTAGGACTGAAGGCACTGAAGCTTTCTTT
>NA|TRBD1|TRBJ2-5|TRBV7-2
CASSLVGTGGHQTQYF
TGTGCCAGCAGCTTAGTCGGGACAGGGGGTCATCAGACCCAGTACTTC
>NA|NA|TRBJ2-7|TRBV27
CASSFDSNYEQYF
TGTGCCAGCAGTTTCGACAGTAACTACGAGCAGTACTTC
>NA|NA|TRBJ2-7|TRBV5-1
CASRPTVPYEQYF
TGCGCCAGCCGACCGACTGTTCCCTACGAGCAGTACTTC
>NA|NA|TRBJ2-1|TRBV19
CASSVGTQLNEQFF
TGTGCCAGTAGTGTCGGGACACAGCTTAATGAGCAGTTCTTC
>few|NA|TRBJ1-6|TRBV7-2
CASSPRGVSPLHF
TGTGCCAGCAGCCCACGGGGGGTATCACCCCTCCACTTT
>NA|NA|TRBJ2-1|TRBV2
CASSEVGTYNEQFF
TGTGCCAGCAGTGAAGTAGGGACTTACAATGAGCAGTTCTTC
>NA|NA|TRBJ1-1|TRBV19
CASSRVREEGTEAFF
TGTGCCAGTAGTCGAGTCAGGGAGGAGGGCACTGAAGCTTTCTTT
>NA|NA|TRBJ2-7|TRBV18
CASSPRAGYNYEQYF
TGTGCCAGCTCACCACGGGCAGGGTATAACTACGAGCAGTACTTC
>few|NA|TRBJ1-4|TRBV12-5
CASGLVGQSEKLFF
TGTGCTAGTGGTTTGGTAGGACAGAGCGAAAAACTGTTTTTT
>NA|TRBD2|TRBJ2-1|TRBV12-5
CASGPGLVPMFNEQFF
TGTGCTAGTGGTCCTGGACTAGTCCCAATGTTTAATGAGCAGTTCTTC
>NA|NA|TRBJ1-1|TRBV4-2
CASSPEVLGGTEAFF
TGTGCCAGCAGCCCAGAGGTGCTAGGGGGCACTGAAGCTTTCTTT